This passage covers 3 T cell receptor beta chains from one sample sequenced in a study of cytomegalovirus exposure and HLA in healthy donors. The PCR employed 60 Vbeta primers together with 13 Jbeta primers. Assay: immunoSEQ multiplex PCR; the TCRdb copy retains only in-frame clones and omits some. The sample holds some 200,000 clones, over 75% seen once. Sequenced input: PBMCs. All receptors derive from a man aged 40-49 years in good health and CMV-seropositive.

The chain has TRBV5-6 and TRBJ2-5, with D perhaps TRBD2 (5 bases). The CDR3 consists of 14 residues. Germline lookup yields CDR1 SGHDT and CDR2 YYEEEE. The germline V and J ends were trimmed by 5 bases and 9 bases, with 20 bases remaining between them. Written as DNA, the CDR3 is TGTGCCAGCAGGGTTGGACTGGAAACCGGGGCCCAGTACTTC. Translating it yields CASRVGLETGAQYF.

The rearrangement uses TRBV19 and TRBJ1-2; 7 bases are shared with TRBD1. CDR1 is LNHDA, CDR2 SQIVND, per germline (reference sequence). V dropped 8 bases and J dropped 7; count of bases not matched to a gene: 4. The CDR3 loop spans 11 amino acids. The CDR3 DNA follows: TGTGCCAGTGGGGGGACAGTTGGCTACACCTTC. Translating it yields CASGGTVGYTF.

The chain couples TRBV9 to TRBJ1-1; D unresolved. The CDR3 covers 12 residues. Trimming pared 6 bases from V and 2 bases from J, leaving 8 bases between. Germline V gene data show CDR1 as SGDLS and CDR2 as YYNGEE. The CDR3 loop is CASTGLNTEAFF. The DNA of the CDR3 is TGTGCCAGCACTGGCCTTAACACTGAAGCTTTCTTT.